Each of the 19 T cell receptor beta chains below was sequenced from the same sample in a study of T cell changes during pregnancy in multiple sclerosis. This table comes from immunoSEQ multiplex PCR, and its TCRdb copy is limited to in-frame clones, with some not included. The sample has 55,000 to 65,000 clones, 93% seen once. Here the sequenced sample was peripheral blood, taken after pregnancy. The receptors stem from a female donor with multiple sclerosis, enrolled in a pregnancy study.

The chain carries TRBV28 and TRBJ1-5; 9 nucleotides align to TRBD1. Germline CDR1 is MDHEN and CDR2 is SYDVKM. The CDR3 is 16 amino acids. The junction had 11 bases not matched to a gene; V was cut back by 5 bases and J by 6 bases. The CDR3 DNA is TGTGCCAGCAGTACAGTAACAGGGGGCGCTCGTCAGCCCCAGCATTTT. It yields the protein CASSTVTGGARQPQHF.

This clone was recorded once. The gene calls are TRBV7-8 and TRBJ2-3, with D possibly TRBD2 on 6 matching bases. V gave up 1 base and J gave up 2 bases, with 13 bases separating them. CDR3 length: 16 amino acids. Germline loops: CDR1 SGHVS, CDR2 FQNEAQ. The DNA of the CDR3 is TGTGCCAGCAGCTTAGGTATCGGGAGAAACACAGATACGCAGTATTTT. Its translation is CASSLGIGRNTDTQYF.

The CDR3 loop reads CASGLFPLRDIVGNTIYF. In DNA form, the CDR3 reads TGTGCTAGTGGTTTGTTTCCCCTACGGGACATCGTAGGAAACACCATATATTTT. The chain carries TRBV12-5 and TRBJ1-3; possible D gene TRBD1, 6 bases. The germline CDR1 and CDR2 sequences are LGHNT and FRNRAP. The CDR3 has 18 residues. The germline V and J ends were trimmed by 2 bases and 4 bases, with 21 bases remaining between them.

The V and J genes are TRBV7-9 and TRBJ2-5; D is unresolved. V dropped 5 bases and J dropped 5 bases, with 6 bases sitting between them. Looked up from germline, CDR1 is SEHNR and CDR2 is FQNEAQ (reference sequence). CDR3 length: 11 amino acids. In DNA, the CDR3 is TGTGCCAGCAGCCAAGAGGAGACCCAGTACTTC. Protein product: CASSQEETQYF. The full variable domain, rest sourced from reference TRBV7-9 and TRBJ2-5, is DTGVSQNPRHKITKRGQNVTFRCDPISEHNRLYWYRQTLGQGPEFLTYFQNEAQLEKSRLLSDRFSAERPKGSFSTLEIQRTEQGDSAMYLCASSQEETQYFGPGTRLLVL.

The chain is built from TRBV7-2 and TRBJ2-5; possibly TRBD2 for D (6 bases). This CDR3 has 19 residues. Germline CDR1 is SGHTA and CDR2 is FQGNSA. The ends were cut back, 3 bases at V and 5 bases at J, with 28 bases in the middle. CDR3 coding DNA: TGTGCCAGCAGCTTCGAAATCTTTAGCGGCATCAAAGGTGGCGAGACCCAGTACTTC. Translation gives CASSFEIFSGIKGGETQYF.

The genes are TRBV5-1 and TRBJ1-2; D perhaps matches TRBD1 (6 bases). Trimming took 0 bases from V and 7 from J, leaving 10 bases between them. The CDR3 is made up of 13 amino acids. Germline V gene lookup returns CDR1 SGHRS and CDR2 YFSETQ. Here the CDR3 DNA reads TGCGCCAGCAGCTTGGGAGACAGGCTTGGCTACACCTTC. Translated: CASSLGDRLGYTF.

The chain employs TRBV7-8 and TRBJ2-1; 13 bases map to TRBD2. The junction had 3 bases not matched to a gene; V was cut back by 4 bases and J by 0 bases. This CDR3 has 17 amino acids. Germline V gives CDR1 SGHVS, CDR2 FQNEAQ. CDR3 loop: CASSSGTSGVSYNEQFF. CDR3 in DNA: TGTGCCAGCAGCTCAGGGACTAGCGGGGTCTCCTACAATGAGCAGTTCTTC.

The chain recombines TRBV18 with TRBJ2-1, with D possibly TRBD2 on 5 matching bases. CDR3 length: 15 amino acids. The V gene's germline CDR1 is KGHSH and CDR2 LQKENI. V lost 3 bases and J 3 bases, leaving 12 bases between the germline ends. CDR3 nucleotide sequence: TGTGCCAGCTCACCCCGGGTAGCGAACTACAATGAGCAGTTCTTC. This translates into CASSPRVANYNEQFF.

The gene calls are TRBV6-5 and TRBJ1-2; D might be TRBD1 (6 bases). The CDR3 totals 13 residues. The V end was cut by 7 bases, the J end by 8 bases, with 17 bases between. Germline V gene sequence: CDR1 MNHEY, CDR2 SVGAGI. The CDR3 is CASTNVGGRGYTF. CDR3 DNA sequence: TGTGCCAGCACAAACGTGGGGGGGCGGGGCTACACCTTC.

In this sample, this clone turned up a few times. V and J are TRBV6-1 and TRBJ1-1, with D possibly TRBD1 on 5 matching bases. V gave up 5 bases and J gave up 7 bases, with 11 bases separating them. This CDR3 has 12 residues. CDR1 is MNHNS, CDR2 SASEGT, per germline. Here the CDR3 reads CASSRDSLEAFF. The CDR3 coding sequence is TGTGCCAGCAGTCGCGACAGCCTTGAAGCTTTCTTT.

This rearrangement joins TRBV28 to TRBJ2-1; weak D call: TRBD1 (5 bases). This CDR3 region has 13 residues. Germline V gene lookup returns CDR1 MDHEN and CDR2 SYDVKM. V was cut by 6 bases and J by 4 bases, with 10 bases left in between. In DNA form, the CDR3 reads TGTGCCAGCAGAATTACAGGTTACAATGAGCAGTTCTTC. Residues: CASRITGYNEQFF. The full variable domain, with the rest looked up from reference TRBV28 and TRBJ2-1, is DVKVTQSSRYLVKRTGEKVFLECVQDMDHENMFWYRQDPGLGLRLIYFSYDVKMKEKGDIPEGYSVSREKKERFSLILESASTNQTSMYLCASRITGYNEQFFGPGTRLTVL.

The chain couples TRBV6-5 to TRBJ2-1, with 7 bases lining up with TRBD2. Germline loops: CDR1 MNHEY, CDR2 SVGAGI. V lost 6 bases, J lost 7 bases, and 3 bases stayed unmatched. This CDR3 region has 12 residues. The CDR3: CASSLGGNEQFF. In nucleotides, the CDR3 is TGTGCCAGCAGCTTGGGGGGGAATGAGCAGTTCTTC.

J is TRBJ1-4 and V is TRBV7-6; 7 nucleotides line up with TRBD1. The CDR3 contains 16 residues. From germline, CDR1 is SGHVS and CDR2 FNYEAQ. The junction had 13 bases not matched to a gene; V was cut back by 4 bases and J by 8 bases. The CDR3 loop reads CASSSNGDSRGEKLFF. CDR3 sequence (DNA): TGTGCCAGCAGCTCCAACGGGGACAGCAGAGGGGAAAAACTGTTTTTT.

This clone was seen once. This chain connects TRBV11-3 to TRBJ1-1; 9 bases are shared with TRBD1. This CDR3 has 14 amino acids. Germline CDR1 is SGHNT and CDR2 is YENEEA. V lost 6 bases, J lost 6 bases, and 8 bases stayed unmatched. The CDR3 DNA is TGTGCCAGCAGTTCACTAACAGGGGGCTCTGAAGCTTTCTTT. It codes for CASSSLTGGSEAFF.

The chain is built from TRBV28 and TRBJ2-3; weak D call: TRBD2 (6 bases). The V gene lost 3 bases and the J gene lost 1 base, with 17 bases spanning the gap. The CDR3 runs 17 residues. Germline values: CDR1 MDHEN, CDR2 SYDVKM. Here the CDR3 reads CASSFRLREFGTDTQYF. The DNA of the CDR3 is TGTGCCAGCAGTTTTCGTTTACGGGAGTTTGGCACAGATACGCAGTATTTT.

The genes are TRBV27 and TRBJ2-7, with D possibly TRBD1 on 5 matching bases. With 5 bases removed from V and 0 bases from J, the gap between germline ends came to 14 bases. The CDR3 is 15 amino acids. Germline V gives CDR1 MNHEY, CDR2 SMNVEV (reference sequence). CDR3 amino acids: CASSPQGGASYEQYF. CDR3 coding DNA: TGTGCCAGCAGTCCTCAGGGCGGAGCCTCCTACGAGCAGTACTTC.

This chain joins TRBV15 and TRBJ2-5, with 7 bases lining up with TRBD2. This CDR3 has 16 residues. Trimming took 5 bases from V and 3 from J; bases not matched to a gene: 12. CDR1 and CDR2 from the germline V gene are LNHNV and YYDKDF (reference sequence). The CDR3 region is CATSFPGGRGKETQYF. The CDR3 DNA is TGTGCCACCAGCTTTCCGGGGGGAAGGGGAAAAGAGACCCAGTACTTC.

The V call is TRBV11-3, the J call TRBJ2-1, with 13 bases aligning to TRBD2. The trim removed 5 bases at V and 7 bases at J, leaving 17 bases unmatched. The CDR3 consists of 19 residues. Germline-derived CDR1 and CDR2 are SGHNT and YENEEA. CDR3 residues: CASSQRGLGLAGLENEQFF. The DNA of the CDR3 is TGTGCCAGCAGCCAAAGAGGACTGGGACTAGCGGGGCTCGAGAATGAGCAGTTCTTC.

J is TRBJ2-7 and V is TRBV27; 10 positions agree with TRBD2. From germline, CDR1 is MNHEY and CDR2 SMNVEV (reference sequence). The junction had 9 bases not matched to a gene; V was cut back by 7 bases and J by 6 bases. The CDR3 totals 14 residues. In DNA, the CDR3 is TGTGCCAGCAAACTAGCGGGAACTTACTCCGAGCAGTACTTC. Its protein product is CASKLAGTYSEQYF.